This T cell receptor (beta chain) was identified in a study of blood T cell repertoires in COVID-19. Study context: The samples span acute and convalescent COVID-19 from the United States, Italy and Spain. T cells, B-cell-depleted T cells, or PBMCs supplied cDNA or gDNA.

The CDR3 loop spans 13 amino acids. Germline CDR1 is SGHNT and CDR2 is YYREEE (reference sequence). Trimming at V came to 3 bases and at J to 2 bases, leaving 1 base not matched to a gene. Per the original data handling: Estimation of nucleated cell counts was performed using reference gene primer amplification. The assay was immunoSEQ multiplex PCR, and TCRdb's table has in-frame clones only and misses some. V and J calls and clone size are as listed in that table; D and trimming were resolved from the DNA. Here the sample spans about 210,000 clones, 90% to 95% being singletons. The sequencing input was peripheral blood. V usage is TRBV5-4 and J usage is TRBJ1-2; 7 bases align to TRBD1. The sequence was obtained from a man aged 25-45 years with acute or convalescent COVID-19. The CDR3 is CASSWDRNYGYTF. Written as DNA, the CDR3 is TGTGCCAGCAGCTGGGACAGAAACTATGGCTACACCTTC. The full variable domain, with the rest looked up from reference TRBV5-4 and TRBJ1-2, is ETGVTQSPTHLIKTRGQQVTLRCSSQSGHNTVSWYQQALGQGPQFIFQYYREEENGRGNFPPRFSGLQFPNYSSELNVNALELDDSALYLCASSWDRNYGYTFGSGTRLTVV.